These T cell receptor beta chains were read from a single sample in a study of blood T cell repertoires in COVID-19. Data came from immunoSEQ multiplex PCR; TCRdb stores just in-frame clones and leaves some out. Here the sample spans fewer than 100,000 clones, 70% to 90% being singletons. Sequencing used peripheral blood. The source is a man between 65 and 79 years old with acute or convalescent COVID-19. The CDR3 runs from the conserved cysteine through the conserved F or W. Fields, in order: V gene, clone size, D gene, J gene, CDR3 DNA, CDR3 protein. The D gene is left open where the match is weak. The listing skips clone size in some rows; elsewhere it reads once, few, many or a size class.

>TRBV9|.|.|TRBJ2-2
TGTGCCAGCAGCGGTACCGAACAGGGTGAAATAAACACCGGGGAGCTGTTTTTT
CASSGTEQGEINTGELFF
>TRBV7-3|.|TRBD1|TRBJ1-2
TGTGCCAGCAGCCGGGGGAGCGGACAGGGGGCGGATGGCTACACCTTC
CASSRGSGQGADGYTF
>TRBV28|.|TRBD1|TRBJ1-2
TGTGCCAGCAGAAGAACCGGGACAGGGGGCGACTATGGCTACACCTTC
CASRRTGTGGDYGYTF
>TRBV27|.|.|TRBJ1-1
TGTGCCAGCAGTTTATGGGGGGGCAAGAACACTGAAGCTTTCTTT
CASSLWGGKNTEAFF
>TRBV7-3|few|TRBD1|TRBJ1-5
TGTGCCAGCAGCCTCACCTATCCCTACAGGGGGAGTCAGCCCCAGCATTTT
CASSLTYPYRGSQPQHF
>TRBV5-4|few|.|TRBJ1-2
TGTGCCAGCAGCCCGACGTCAGGGGTCATCGGGAATGGCTACACCTTC
CASSPTSGVIGNGYTF
>TRBV19|.|.|TRBJ1-4
TGTGCCAGTAGTATATCCTCGACAGGACAAAATGAAAAACTGTTTTTT
CASSISSTGQNEKLFF
>TRBV5-4|.|TRBD1|TRBJ1-3
TGTGCCAGCAGCCGACAGGGGGAAATTGGAAACACCATATATTTT
CASSRQGEIGNTIYF
>TRBV29-1|.|.|TRBJ2-7
TGCAGCGTTTACAGCGGTTTGGGAGAGCAGTACTTC
CSVYSGLGEQYF
>TRBV7-2|.|TRBD1|TRBJ2-2
TGTGCCAGCAGCAGACAGGGGGCCGGGGAGCTGTTTTTT
CASSRQGAGELFF
>TRBV30|.|TRBD2|TRBJ2-7
TGTGCCTGCAAGCGGGGTGGAAGCTCCTACGAGCAGTACTTC
CACKRGGSSYEQYF
>TRBV7-2|.|TRBD2|TRBJ2-7
TGTGCCAGCAGCGGAGGTAGCGGGGGATTATACGAGCAGTACTTC
CASSGGSGGLYEQYF
>TRBV5-1|few|.|TRBJ1-3
TGCGCCAGCAGCCAGGGCCCCGGAAACACCATATATTTT
CASSQGPGNTIYF
>TRBV24-1|once|TRBD1|TRBJ2-1
TGTGCCACCAGTGATGTGAAGACAGGGAGCTCCTACAATGAGCAGTTCTTC
CATSDVKTGSSYNEQFF
>TRBV7-2|.|.|TRBJ2-4
TGTGCCAGCAGCTTAAGCTTAGGGGCTTTAGCCATTCAGTACTTC
CASSLSLGALAIQYF
>TRBV10-2|.|.|TRBJ2-7
TGCGCCACAGGGGAGCAGTACTTC
CATGEQYF
>TRBV6-5|.|.|TRBJ1-2
TGTGCCAGCAGTCCTGACACCGACTATGGCTACACCTTC
CASSPDTDYGYTF
>TRBV6-5|.|TRBD1|TRBJ1-6
TGTGCCAGCAACTACGGGACAGGCGTCAATTCACCCCTCCACTTT
CASNYGTGVNSPLHF
>TRBV20-1|.|.|TRBJ2-1
TGCAGTGTCCCACTCCGCAATGAGCAGTTCTTC
CSVPLRNEQFF
>TRBV9|.|.|TRBJ2-1
TGTGCCAGCAGCCTCGGTTCCTTAGGGGCTGAGCAGTTCTTC
CASSLGSLGAEQFF
>TRBV10-1|.|.|TRBJ1-1
TGCGCCAGCAGGGAAGGGGTGAACACTGAAGCTTTCTTT
CASREGVNTEAFF
>TRBV11-2|.|TRBD1|TRBJ2-2
TGTGCCAGCAGCTTAGCTAGGGACAGGGCCGCGAACACCGGGGAGCTGTTTTTT
CASSLARDRAANTGELFF
>TRBV13|.|.|TRBJ1-1
TGTGCCAGCAGCCCGACAGGGAACACTGAAGCTTTCTTT
CASSPTGNTEAFF
>TRBV24-1|.|TRBD1|TRBJ2-1
TGTGCCACCGGGGCCGGACAGGGTTTTTCCAACGAGCAGTTCTTC
CATGAGQGFSNEQFF
>TRBV6-1|.|.|TRBJ1-2
TGTGCCAGCAGCCTCCTAGCATATGGCTACACCTTC
CASSLLAYGYTF
>TRBV4-1|.|TRBD1|TRBJ2-1
TGCGCCAGCAGCCAAGAACAGGGGGCGCAGGGTGAGCAGTTCTTC
CASSQEQGAQGEQFF
>TRBV28|.|TRBD2|TRBJ2-5
TGTGCCAGCACCAAACAAAGCGGGGGGGCTGAGACCCAGTACTTC
CASTKQSGGAETQYF
>TRBV9|.|TRBD1|TRBJ2-5
TGTGCCAGCAGCGTAGCCCCGGGACAGGGAGGGCAAGAGACCCAGTACTTC
CASSVAPGQGGQETQYF
>TRBV28|.|TRBD1|TRBJ1-6
TGTGCCAGCAGATCAGGGGGCGATTCACCCCTCCACTTT
CASRSGGDSPLHF
>TRBV19|.|TRBD1|TRBJ1-6
TGTGCCAGTAGTACCCTGGTGACAGGGCCCAGCTCCTATAATTCACCCCTCCACTTT
CASSTLVTGPSSYNSPLHF
>TRBV6-5|.|TRBD1|TRBJ1-5
TGTGCCAGCAGTTATCGGGACAGCGGACAGCCCCAGCATTTT
CASSYRDSGQPQHF
>TRBV19|.|.|TRBJ1-5
TGTGCCAGTAGCCCGTATAGCAATCAGCCCCAGCATTTT
CASSPYSNQPQHF
>TRBV11-3|.|.|TRBJ1-1
TGTGCCAGCAGCCACTCCACGAACACTGAAGCTTTCTTT
CASSHSTNTEAFF
>TRBV7-3|.|TRBD2|TRBJ2-2
TGTGCCAGCAGCTTGGCCGGGGGGACGAACACCGGGGAGCTGTTTTTT
CASSLAGGTNTGELFF
>TRBV4-1|.|.|TRBJ1-4
TGCGCCAGCAGCCAAGATCCCCCCAGAGGGGGATTGAATGAAAAACTGTTTTTT
CASSQDPPRGGLNEKLFF
>TRBV6-2/TRBV6-3|once|.|TRBJ2-1
TGTGCCAGCAGTTACTCATCCGGGACATACAACAATGAGCAGTTCTTC
CASSYSSGTYNNEQFF
>TRBV23-1|.|.|TRBJ1-5
TGCGCCAGCAGTCAATCGTCAAAGGCGGAAAGACTTAGCAATCAGCCCCAGCATTTT
CASSQSSKAERLSNQPQHF
>TRBV7-8|.|.|TRBJ2-2
TGTGCCAGCAGCTTGAGGATGATTGGAGGCACCGGGGAGCTGTTTTTT
CASSLRMIGGTGELFF
>TRBV10-3|.|.|TRBJ1-5
TGTGCCATCAGTGCAGGGGACAATCAGCCCCAGCATTTT
CAISAGDNQPQHF
>TRBV28|.|.|TRBJ2-7
TGTGCCAGCAGTTCCGGGAACGGCGAGCAGTACTTC
CASSSGNGEQYF
>TRBV30|.|TRBD1|TRBJ2-2
TGTGCCTGGAATAAGGAGGGACAGGGGTTCACCGGGGAGCTGTTTTTT
CAWNKEGQGFTGELFF